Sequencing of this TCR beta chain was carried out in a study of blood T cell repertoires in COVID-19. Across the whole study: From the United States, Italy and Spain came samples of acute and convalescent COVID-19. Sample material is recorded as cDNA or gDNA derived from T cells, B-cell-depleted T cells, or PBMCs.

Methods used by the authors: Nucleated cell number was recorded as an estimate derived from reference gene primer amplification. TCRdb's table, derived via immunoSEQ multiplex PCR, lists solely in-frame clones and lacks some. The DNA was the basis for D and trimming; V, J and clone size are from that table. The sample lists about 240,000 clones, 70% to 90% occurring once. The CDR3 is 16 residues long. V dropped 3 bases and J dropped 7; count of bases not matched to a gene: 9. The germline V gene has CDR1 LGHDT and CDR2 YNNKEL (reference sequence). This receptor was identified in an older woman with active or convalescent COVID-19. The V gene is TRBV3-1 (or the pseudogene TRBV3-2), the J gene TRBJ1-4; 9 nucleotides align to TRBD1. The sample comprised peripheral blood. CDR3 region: CASSHGNRGRGEKLFF. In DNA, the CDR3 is TGTGCCAGCAGCCATGGAAACAGGGGGCGCGGTGAAAAACTGTTTTTT.